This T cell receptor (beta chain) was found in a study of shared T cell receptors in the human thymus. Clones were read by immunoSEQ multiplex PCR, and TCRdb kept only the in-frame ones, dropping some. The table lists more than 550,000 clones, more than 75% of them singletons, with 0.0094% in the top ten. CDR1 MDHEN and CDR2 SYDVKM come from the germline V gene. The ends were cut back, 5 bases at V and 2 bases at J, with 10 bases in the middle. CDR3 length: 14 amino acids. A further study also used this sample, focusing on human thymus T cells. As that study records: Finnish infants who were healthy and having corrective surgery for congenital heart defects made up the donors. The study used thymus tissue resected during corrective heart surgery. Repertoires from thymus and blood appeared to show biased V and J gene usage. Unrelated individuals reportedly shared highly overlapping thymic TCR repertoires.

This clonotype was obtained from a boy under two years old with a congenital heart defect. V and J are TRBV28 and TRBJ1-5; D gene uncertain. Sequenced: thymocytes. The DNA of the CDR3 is TGTGCCAGCAGTAGGAGCCCAGGCAATCAGCCCCAGCATTTT. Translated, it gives CASSRSPGNQPQHF.